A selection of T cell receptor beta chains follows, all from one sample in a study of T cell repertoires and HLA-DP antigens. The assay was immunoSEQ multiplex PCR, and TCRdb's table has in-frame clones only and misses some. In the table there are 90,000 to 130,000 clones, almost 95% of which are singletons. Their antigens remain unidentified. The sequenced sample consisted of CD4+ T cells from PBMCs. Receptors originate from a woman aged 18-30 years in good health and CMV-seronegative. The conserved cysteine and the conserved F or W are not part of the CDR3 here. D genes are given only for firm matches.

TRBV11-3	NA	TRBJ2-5	ASSLDSEETQY
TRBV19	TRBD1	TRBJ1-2	ASSNTGGKGYGYT
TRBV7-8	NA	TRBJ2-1	ASRPALLKGGNEQF
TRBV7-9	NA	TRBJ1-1	ASRGPGTMNTEAF
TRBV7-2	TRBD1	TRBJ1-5	ASSLEGQGDQPQH
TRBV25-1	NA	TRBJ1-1	ASSEAHTEAF
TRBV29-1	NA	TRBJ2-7	SVADSRSSYEQY
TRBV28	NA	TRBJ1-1	ASSGRTSRMYAEAF
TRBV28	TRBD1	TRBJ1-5	ASSFPRGVDQPQH
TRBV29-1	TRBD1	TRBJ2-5	SVVGTEETQY
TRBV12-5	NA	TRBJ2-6	ASGGMRAGQSRANVLT
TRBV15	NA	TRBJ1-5	ATSRVGGDQPQH
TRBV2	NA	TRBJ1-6	ASAGQGGNNSPLH
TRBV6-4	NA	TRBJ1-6	ASSDGRAGSPLH
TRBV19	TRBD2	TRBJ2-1	ASSIGTKTTNNEQF
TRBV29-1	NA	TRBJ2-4	SVAGRGGIQY
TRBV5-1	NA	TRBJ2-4	ASTPLGTGKNIQY
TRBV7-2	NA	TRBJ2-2	ASSLGRGTGELF
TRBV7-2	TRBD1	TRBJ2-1	ASSWGQGMVNEQF
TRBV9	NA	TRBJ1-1	ASSTARDTEAF
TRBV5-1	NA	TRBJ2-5	ASSLGRAEGTQY
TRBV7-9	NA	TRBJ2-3	ASSLPGSALYTQY
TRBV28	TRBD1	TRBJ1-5	ASSPVGFRSGGSSNQPQH
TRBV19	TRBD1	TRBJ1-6	ASQDRVGSPLH
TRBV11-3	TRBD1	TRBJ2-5	ASSLGQGHGETQY
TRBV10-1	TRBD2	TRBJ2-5	ASSRTSKETQY
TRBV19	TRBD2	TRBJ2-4	ASTSGGALGKNIQY
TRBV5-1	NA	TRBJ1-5	ASSLGTGNQPQH
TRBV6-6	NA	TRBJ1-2	ASSYGRGSYGYT
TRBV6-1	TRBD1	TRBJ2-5	ASSDVKTGSGQETQY
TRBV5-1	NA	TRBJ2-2	ASGAGRGNTGELF
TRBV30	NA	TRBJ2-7	AWTQGTYEQY
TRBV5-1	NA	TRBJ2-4	ASSLGPGNIQY
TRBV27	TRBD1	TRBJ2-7	ASSLSPLGQGWTYEQY
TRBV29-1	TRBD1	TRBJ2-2	SGTGTANTGELF
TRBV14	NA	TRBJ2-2	ASSQVWGQIPTGELF
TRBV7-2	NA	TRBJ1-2	ASSLGRTNYGYT
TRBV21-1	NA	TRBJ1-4	ASSPQATLEEKLF
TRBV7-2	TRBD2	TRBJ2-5	ASSLVQASGGARETQY
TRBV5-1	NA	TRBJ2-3	ASSLRHPSTDTQY
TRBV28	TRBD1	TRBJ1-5	ASSLSPARGLLQPQH
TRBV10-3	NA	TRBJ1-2	AISGRTENYGYT
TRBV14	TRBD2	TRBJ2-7	ASSLIAGGPYEQY
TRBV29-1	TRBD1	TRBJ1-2	SVEFRTGAGYT
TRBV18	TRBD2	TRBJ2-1	ASSPLTSVYNEQF
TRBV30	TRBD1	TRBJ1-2	AWSVFRQGKTYGYT
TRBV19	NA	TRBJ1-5	ASSMGVAGARATQPQH
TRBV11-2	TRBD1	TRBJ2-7	ASSFGTGGYYEQY
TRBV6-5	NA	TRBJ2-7	ASSYSQGRVYEQY
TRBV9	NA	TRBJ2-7	ASSRGSGVEQY
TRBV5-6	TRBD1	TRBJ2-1	ASSSTGGNEQF
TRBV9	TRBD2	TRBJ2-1	ASSVGPSGSYNEQF
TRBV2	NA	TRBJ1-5	ASTTNRAGQPQH
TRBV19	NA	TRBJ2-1	ASTRQAGYNEQF